Below are 29 T cell receptor beta chains sequenced from a single sample in a study of blood T cell repertoires in COVID-19. Assay used: immunoSEQ multiplex PCR; TCRdb lists only in-frame clones, some missing. The table has about 130,000 clones, 80% to 90% seen once. Sequencing input: PBMCs or T cells enriched from blood (not recorded which). These receptors all stem from a woman aged 45 to 65 who had recovered from COVID-19.

The chain links TRBV19 to TRBJ2-1; TRBD1 is a possible D gene (6 bases). CDR1 is LNHDA and CDR2 is SQIVND in the germline V gene (reference sequence). V lost 6 bases and J 4 bases, leaving 16 bases between the germline ends. The CDR3 has 15 residues. CDR3 sequence: CASSGDNYYYNEQFF. The CDR3, as DNA: TGTGCCAGTAGCGGGGACAACTACTATTACAATGAGCAGTTCTTC.

The sample holds one count of this clone. The chain uses TRBV27 and TRBJ1-5, with D possibly being TRBD1 (5 bases). Germline V gene data show CDR1 as MNHEY and CDR2 as SMNVEV (reference sequence). There are 14 residues in the CDR3. The germline V and J ends were trimmed by 2 bases and 1 base, with 6 bases remaining between them. The DNA for the CDR3 is TGTGCCAGCAGTTTACGACAGAGCAATCAGCCCCAGCATTTT. Amino acid sequence: CASSLRQSNQPQHF.

The J gene is TRBJ1-5, the V gene TRBV4-1, with TRBD1 identical over 9 bases. CDR1 is MGHRA, CDR2 YSYEKL, per germline. J gave up 7 bases and V 1 base, and 11 bases lay outside the gene matches. The CDR3 consists of 17 residues. The CDR3: CASSQVTMGQGTQPQHF. CDR3 bases: TGCGCCAGCAGCCAAGTTACCATGGGACAGGGTACCCAGCCCCAGCATTTT.

To note about this clone: Other nucleotide sequences in the sample specify the same CDR3. CDR3 in DNA: TGCGCCAGCAGCTTGGGACAGGGGGTCTATGGCTACACCTTC. Its translation: CASSLGQGVYGYTF. The gene calls are TRBV5-1 and TRBJ1-2, with TRBD1 matching 9 bases. The CDR3 runs 14 residues. V shed 0 bases and J 4 bases; nucleotides not matched to a gene: 1. In germline, CDR1 is SGHRS, CDR2 YFSETQ.

The table lists this clone with a count of one. The chain combines TRBV19 with TRBJ2-2; 11 nucleotides line up with TRBD1. The germline V gene encodes CDR1 LNHDA and CDR2 SQIVND (reference sequence). The V and J ends lost 10 bases and 4 bases, in that order; junction bases with no gene match: 11. CDR3 length: 16 residues. This chain's CDR3 is CATPIWGTGGTGELFF. The CDR3 region has the DNA TGTGCCACCCCAATTTGGGGGACAGGGGGCACCGGGGAGCTGTTTTTT.

The chain couples TRBV6-1 to TRBJ1-6; D might be TRBD1 (5 bases). This CDR3 is built from 17 residues. Trimming shortened V by 3 bases and J by 0 bases, and 12 bases separated the two germline ends. Germline values: CDR1 MNHNS, CDR2 SASEGT. The CDR3 DNA reads as TGTGCCAGCAGTGAGACAGTTTTAAGCTCCTATAATTCACCCCTCCACTTT. It specifies CASSETVLSSYNSPLHF.

The rearrangement links TRBV7-2 to TRBJ2-3, with unresolved D. Germline-derived CDR1 and CDR2 are SGHTA and FQGNSA. Trimming removed 5 bases at V and 0 bases at J, with 6 bases between. This CDR3 region has 13 residues. The CDR3 region has the DNA TGTGCCAGCAGCGCCGGGAGCACAGATACGCAGTATTTT. Translating it yields CASSAGSTDTQYF. Variable domain in full (rest from reference TRBV7-2 and TRBJ2-3): GAGVSQSPSNKVTEKGKDVELRCDPISGHTALYWYRQSLGQGLEFLIYFQGNSAPDKSGLPSDRFSAERTGGSVSTLTIQRTQQEDSAVYLCASSAGSTDTQYFGPGTRLTVL.

The chain joins TRBV7-2 to TRBJ1-1; 7 nucleotides match TRBD1. This CDR3 spans 15 amino acids. CDR1 and CDR2 (germline): SGHTA, FQGNSA. Unmatched junction bases numbered 17, after V lost 4 bases and J lost 12 bases. The CDR3 reads CASSSKGPGGVWSFF. CDR3 DNA: TGTGCCAGCAGCTCAAAGGGTCCAGGGGGTGTTTGGTCTTTCTTT.

In its sample, this clone was seen once. J is TRBJ1-3 and V is TRBV6-5; weak D call: TRBD1 (6 bases). The CDR3 covers 15 residues. Deletions cut 6 bases from V and 1 base from J, with 13 bases between. Germline assignment: CDR1 MNHEY and CDR2 SVGAGI. CDR3 DNA: TGTGCCAGCAGCAGACAGGACCTTTCTGGAAACACCATATATTTT. This codes for CASSRQDLSGNTIYF.

The chain combines TRBV5-1 with TRBJ2-1; 11 nucleotides agree with TRBD2. The V and J ends lost 1 base and 5 bases, in that order; junction bases with no gene match: 8. The CDR3 is made up of 17 amino acids. Germline V CDR1 and CDR2: SGHRS, YFSETQ. The chain's CDR3 is CASSLSPTSGGNNEQFF. CDR3 bases: TGCGCCAGCAGCTTGTCCCCTACTAGCGGGGGAAACAATGAGCAGTTCTTC.

The chain combines TRBV7-9 with TRBJ2-7, with 9 nucleotides matching TRBD1. V dropped 5 bases and J dropped 2; count of bases not matched to a gene: 13. Germline CDR1 and CDR2: SEHNR and FQNEAQ (reference sequence). The CDR3 has 17 amino acids. The CDR3 sequence is CASSPNRPGQGTYEQYF. For the CDR3, the DNA is TGTGCCAGCAGCCCCAACCGACCGGGACAGGGTACCTACGAGCAGTACTTC. Variable domain in full (rest from reference TRBV7-9 and TRBJ2-7): DTGVSQNPRHKITKRGQNVTFRCDPISEHNRLYWYRQTLGQGPEFLTYFQNEAQLEKSRLLSDRFSAERPKGSFSTLEIQRTEQGDSAMYLCASSPNRPGQGTYEQYFGPGTRLTVT.

The rearrangement links TRBV3-1 (or the pseudogene TRBV3-2) to TRBJ2-7; 7 positions agree with TRBD2. Unmatched junction bases numbered 9, after V lost 4 bases and J lost 0 bases. The V gene's germline CDR1 is LGHDT and CDR2 YNNKEL (reference sequence). There are 16 residues in the CDR3. The CDR3 here is CASSPTGRGSSYEQYF. Written as DNA, the CDR3 is TGTGCCAGCAGCCCGACGGGGCGGGGGAGCTCCTACGAGCAGTACTTC.

This clone was found a few times. The rearrangement joins TRBV5-4 to TRBJ2-5; 8 nucleotides line up with TRBD1. The length of the CDR3 is 15 residues. The germline V gene encodes CDR1 SGHNT and CDR2 YYREEE (reference sequence). Trimming cost V 3 bases and J 5 bases; bases outside gene matches: 9. The CDR3 sequence is CASSSRTGRAETQYF. For the CDR3, the DNA is TGTGCCAGCAGCTCCAGGACAGGGCGGGCGGAGACCCAGTACTTC.

The chain employs TRBV19 and TRBJ1-2, with D tentatively TRBD1 (5 bases). Germline V gene data show CDR1 as LNHDA and CDR2 as SQIVND (reference sequence). The CDR3 consists of 17 residues. The ends were cut back, 6 bases at V and 7 bases at J, with 27 bases in the middle. DNA of the CDR3: TGTGCCAGTAGAAAAAGCGGGGGAGGCAGAATATTCGCTGGCTACACCTTC. Amino acid sequence: CASRKSGGGRIFAGYTF.

The V call is TRBV2, the J call TRBJ2-2; the D gene is possibly TRBD1 (6 bases). The CDR3 has 18 residues. Germline values: CDR1 SNHLY, CDR2 FYNNEI. V dropped 4 bases and J dropped 5 bases, with 23 bases sitting between them. CDR3 in amino acids: CASSAQLPSQGLTGELFF. As DNA, the CDR3 is TGTGCCAGCAGTGCACAGTTGCCTTCTCAGGGGTTGACCGGGGAGCTGTTTTTT.

The rearrangement uses TRBV9 and TRBJ2-7, with D perhaps matching TRBD2 (6 bases). This CDR3 comprises 14 residues. Germline-derived CDR1 and CDR2 are SGDLS and YYNGEE. The ends were cut back, 1 base at V and 4 bases at J, with 12 bases in the middle. The CDR3 here is CASSVTGEFYEQYF. Here the CDR3 DNA reads TGTGCCAGCAGCGTAACGGGAGAATTTTACGAGCAGTACTTC.

The V and J genes are TRBV5-1 and TRBJ2-3; 9 bases fit TRBD1. Germline trimming cut 2 bases from V and 0 bases from J; bases unmatched to any gene: 10. CDR3 length equals 18 residues. Germline CDR1 is SGHRS and CDR2 is YFSETQ. The CDR3 reads CASSFGDRVDPSTDTQYF. For the CDR3, the DNA is TGCGCCAGCAGCTTCGGGGACAGGGTCGACCCCAGCACAGATACGCAGTATTTT.

The CDR3 DNA follows: TGTGCCATCAGTGAGAACAGGGGCTTAGGGACTGAAGCTTTCTTT. Its protein is CAISENRGLGTEAFF. This chain joins TRBV10-3 and TRBJ1-1; 7 bases line up with TRBD1. After removal of 2 bases from V and 5 bases from J, the junction contained 8 bases not matched to a gene. Per the germline V gene, CDR1 is ENHRY and CDR2 is SYGVKD. The CDR3 extends over 15 amino acids.

The rearrangement joins TRBV9 to TRBJ2-5; 9 bases map to TRBD2. CDR3 size: 16 residues. Looked up from germline, CDR1 is SGDLS and CDR2 is YYNGEE. After removal of 3 bases from V and 2 bases from J, the junction contained 8 bases not matched to a gene. The CDR3, as DNA: TGTGCCAGCAGCGCCAGTAGCGGGGGATCTCAAGAGACCCAGTACTTC. It is translated as CASSASSGGSQETQYF. Full variable domain (outside the CDR3, taken from reference TRBV9 and TRBJ2-5): DSGVTQTPKHLITATGQRVTLRCSPRSGDLSVYWYQQSLDQGLQFLIQYYNGEERAKGNILERFSAQQFPDLHSELNLSSLELGDSALYFCASSASSGGSQETQYFGPGTRLLVL.

The chain recombines TRBV5-6 with TRBJ2-3; D might be TRBD2 (5 bases). Germline lookup yields CDR1 SGHDT and CDR2 YYEEEE. Trimming took off 6 bases at V and 0 bases at J, with 8 bases between the two ends. The CDR3 consists of 13 residues. CDR3 nucleotide sequence: TGTGCCAGCATGAGGAGGAGCACAGATACGCAGTATTTT. Translating gives CASMRRSTDTQYF.

The V gene is TRBV11-2, the J gene TRBJ2-1; D is uncertain. Germline V gene data show CDR1 as SGHAT and CDR2 as FQNNGV. Trimming took 1 base from V and 7 from J, leaving 5 bases between them. CDR3 length: 12 residues. This CDR3 is CASSLGLNEQFF. CDR3 DNA: TGTGCCAGCAGCTTAGGTCTAAATGAGCAGTTCTTC.

The rearrangement uses TRBV5-1 and TRBJ2-7; tentatively, D is TRBD1 (5 bases). Germline CDR1 SGHRS, CDR2 YFSETQ. The V gene lost 0 bases and the J gene lost 5 bases, with 15 bases spanning the gap. This CDR3 contains 15 residues. Here the CDR3 reads CASSLGTALTDEQYF. DNA for the CDR3: TGCGCCAGCAGCTTGGGGACGGCCCTGACAGACGAGCAGTACTTC.

The genes are TRBV10-3 and TRBJ2-7, with 9 bases that match TRBD1. V was clipped by 6 bases and J by 1 base; unmatched bases: 4. The CDR3 sequence is 14 residues long. From germline, CDR1 is ENHRY and CDR2 SYGVKD. The CDR3 DNA reads TGTGCCATCAGGCGGACAGGGGAATCCTACGAGCAGTACTTC. As protein: CAIRRTGESYEQYF.

V usage is TRBV28 and J usage is TRBJ1-2, with 9 bases identical to TRBD1. V gave up 1 base and J gave up 8 bases; unmatched junction bases: 8. Per the germline V gene, CDR1 is MDHEN and CDR2 is SYDVKM. The CDR3 runs to 15 residues. CDR3 loop: CASSLFRDRERGYTF. Written as DNA, the CDR3 is TGTGCCAGCAGTTTATTCCGGGACAGGGAACGAGGCTACACCTTC.

The chain combines TRBV19 with TRBJ1-3; no clear D gene. The ends were cut back, 2 bases at V and 3 bases at J, with 11 bases in the middle. The length of the CDR3 is 15 residues. In germline, CDR1 is LNHDA, CDR2 SQIVND (reference sequence). The DNA of the CDR3 is TGTGCCAGTAGTATAAACGGGTTCGGTGGAAACACCATATATTTT. This gives the protein CASSINGFGGNTIYF.

The chain joins TRBV5-1 to TRBJ1-2; 8 bases map to TRBD1. The ends lost 4 bases at V and 6 bases at J; junction bases unmatched: 8. CDR3 length equals 14 residues. Germline V gives CDR1 SGHRS, CDR2 YFSETQ. The CDR3 sequence: CASSKDRGPDGYTF. The CDR3 coding sequence is TGCGCCAGCAGCAAAGACAGGGGTCCAGATGGCTACACCTTC.

This clone has only a few counts. CDR3 protein: CASAPRGGRADTQYF. Written as DNA, the CDR3 is TGCGCCAGCGCGCCCCGGGGGGGCCGCGCAGATACGCAGTATTTT. J is TRBJ2-3 and V is TRBV5-1, with TRBD2 matching 8 bases. Germline V lookup: CDR1 SGHRS, CDR2 YFSETQ. The ends lost 7 bases at V and 4 bases at J; junction bases unmatched: 11. The CDR3 length is 15 residues. The full variable domain, rest sourced from reference TRBV5-1 and TRBJ2-3, is KAGVTQTPRYLIKTRGQQVTLSCSPISGHRSVSWYQQTPGQGLQFLFEYFSETQRNKGNFPGRFSGRQFSNSRSEMNVSTLELGDSALYLCASAPRGGRADTQYFGPGTRLTVL.

In DNA, the CDR3 is TGTGCCAGCTCACCTCCGGGACAACAAGAGACCCAGTACTTC. It specifies CASSPPGQQETQYF. This chain joins TRBV18 and TRBJ2-5, with D possibly being TRBD1 (6 bases). The V end was cut by 3 bases, the J end by 2 bases, with 10 bases between. Germline V lookup: CDR1 KGHSH, CDR2 LQKENI. The CDR3 is 14 residues long.

This clone was counted between two and nine times. The same CDR3 also results from other DNA sequences found in this sample. This chain uses TRBV6-5 with TRBJ2-3; TRBD2 aligns across 14 bases. The trim removed 6 bases at V and 4 bases at J, leaving 3 bases unmatched. This CDR3 spans 15 amino acids. Germline CDR1 and CDR2: MNHEY and SVGAGI. The CDR3 bases are TGTGCCAGCAGCTGGACTAGCGGGGGGTCAGATACGCAGTATTTT. This sequence encodes CASSWTSGGSDTQYF.